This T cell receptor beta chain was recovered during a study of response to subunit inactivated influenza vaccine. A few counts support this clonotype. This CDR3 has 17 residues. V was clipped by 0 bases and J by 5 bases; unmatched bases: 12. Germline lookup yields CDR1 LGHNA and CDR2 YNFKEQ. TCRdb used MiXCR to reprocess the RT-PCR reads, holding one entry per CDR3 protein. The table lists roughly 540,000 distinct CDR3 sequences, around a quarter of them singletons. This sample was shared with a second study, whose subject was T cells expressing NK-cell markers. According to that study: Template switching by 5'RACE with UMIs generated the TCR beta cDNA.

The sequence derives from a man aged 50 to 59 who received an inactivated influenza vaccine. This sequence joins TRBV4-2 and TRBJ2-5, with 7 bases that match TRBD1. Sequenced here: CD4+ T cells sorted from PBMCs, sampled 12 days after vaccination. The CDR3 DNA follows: TGTGCCAGCAGCCAAGATGCCTCGGGACAGACCTGGGAGACCCAGTACTTC. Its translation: CASSQDASGQTWETQYF.